One sample yielded the 15 T cell receptor beta chains listed below, sequenced in a study of T cell responses to AZD1222 COVID-19 vaccine. TCRdb's table, derived via immunoSEQ multiplex PCR, lists solely in-frame clones and lacks some. The data show 180,000 or so clones, roughly 88% seen once. The starting material was peripheral blood, obtained on day 0 of AZD1222 vaccination. Receptors were obtained from an adult in good health.

J is TRBJ1-4 and V is TRBV5-1; D remains unclear. Germline CDR1 is SGHRS and CDR2 is YFSETQ. Deletions cut 6 bases from V and 6 bases from J, with 18 bases between. The CDR3 extends over 15 amino acids. CDR3 sequence reads: CASIKVTLRYEKLFF. The CDR3 DNA follows: TGCGCCAGCATTAAGGTGACATTGCGGTATGAAAAACTGTTTTTT.

This chain links TRBV12-5 with TRBJ1-1; D ambiguous. In germline, CDR1 is LGHNT, CDR2 FRNRAP. This CDR3 contains 14 residues. V gave up 0 bases and J gave up 5 bases, with 10 bases separating them. CDR3 protein: CASGLVPGYTEAFF. CDR3 in DNA: TGTGCTAGTGGTTTGGTACCGGGTTATACTGAAGCTTTCTTT.

This clone was counted once. This chain connects TRBV30 to TRBJ1-2; D not resolved. Trimming removed 0 bases at V and 7 bases at J, with 12 bases between. Germline CDR1 GTSNPN, CDR2 SVGIG (reference sequence). This CDR3 contains 13 residues. The CDR3 sequence: CAWSVIGLGGYTF. DNA for the CDR3: TGTGCCTGGAGTGTGATAGGATTGGGTGGCTACACCTTC.

There are a few counts of this clone. This chain connects TRBV5-1 to TRBJ2-2, with unresolved D. V dropped 0 bases and J dropped 2 bases, with 5 bases sitting between them. Germline CDR1 and CDR2: SGHRS and YFSETQ. The CDR3 is 14 residues long. CDR3 region: CASSLAVNTGELFF. The DNA of the CDR3 is TGCGCCAGCAGCTTGGCGGTCAACACCGGGGAGCTGTTTTTT.

V is TRBV6-2 or TRBV6-3 and J is TRBJ1-2; D not resolved. Germline CDR1 reads MNHEY; CDR2 reads SVGEGT. The CDR3 runs to 11 residues. The V end was cut by 6 bases, the J end by 8 bases, with 10 bases between. The CDR3 DNA reads as TGTGCCAGCAGCGCTAGCCTCGGCTACACCTTC. Its translation is CASSASLGYTF.

J is TRBJ1-6 and V is TRBV27; 9 bases line up with TRBD1. This CDR3 region has 12 residues. Germline CDR1 MNHEY, CDR2 SMNVEV (reference sequence). V shed 10 bases, J shed 13 bases, and the junction held 8 bases outside the gene matches. The CDR3 DNA reads as TGTGCCACGGGACAGGGTGGAGTTCCCCTCCACTTT. Amino acid sequence: CATGQGGVPLHF.

The CDR3 DNA follows: TGTGCCAGTAGCAACCTACTGGGATCCTACGAGCAGTACTTC. It yields the protein CASSNLLGSYEQYF. This chain uses TRBV19 with TRBJ2-7; D is ambiguous. The CDR3 length is 14 residues. V was clipped by 6 bases and J by 1 base, with 13 bases between them. The germline V gene has CDR1 LNHDA and CDR2 SQIVND (reference sequence).

The rearrangement links TRBV27 to TRBJ1-4, with D possibly TRBD1 on 6 matching bases. Trimming left V 2 bases short and J 5 bases short, with 15 bases between. Germline V CDR1 and CDR2: MNHEY, SMNVEV (reference sequence). This CDR3 comprises 16 residues. The CDR3 bases are TGTGCCAGCAGTTTAGCAGGGGATGGAACCAATGAAAAACTGTTTTTT. Residues: CASSLAGDGTNEKLFF.

The J gene is TRBJ2-7, the V gene TRBV6-5; a possible D gene is TRBD1 (6 bases). The CDR3 runs to 15 residues. In germline, CDR1 is MNHEY, CDR2 SVGAGI. V was trimmed by 7 bases and J by 6 bases, leaving 22 bases between them. CDR3 amino acids: CASTRNREEGGEQYF. CDR3 DNA: TGTGCCAGCACTCGCAACAGGGAAGAAGGGGGCGAGCAGTACTTC.

V is TRBV7-9 and J is TRBJ1-5; 7 nucleotides agree with TRBD1. The CDR3 is 17 amino acids. V shed 1 base, J shed 5 bases, and the junction held 11 bases outside the gene matches. In germline, CDR1 is SEHNR, CDR2 FQNEAQ (reference sequence). The CDR3 coding sequence is TGTGCCAGCAGCTTAGGGCGACAGGGTAAACTTGATCAGCCCCAGCATTTT. Encoded protein: CASSLGRQGKLDQPQHF.

This clone was recorded a few times. This chain links TRBV4-1 with TRBJ2-6; D could derive from TRBD1 or TRBD2 (5 bases each). This CDR3 comprises 16 residues. The V and J ends lost 0 bases and 0 bases respectively, with 6 bases between them. In germline, CDR1 is MGHRA, CDR2 YSYEKL. CDR3 nucleotides: TGCGCCAGCAGCCAAGATGGGACCTCTGGGGCCAACGTCCTGACTTTC. It encodes CASSQDGTSGANVLTF.

The chain carries TRBV29-1 and TRBJ2-1; TRBD2 is a possible D gene (5 bases). The germline V gene has CDR1 SQVTM and CDR2 ANQGSEA. Trimming took 3 bases from V and 10 from J, leaving 10 bases between them. The CDR3 extends over 11 amino acids. CDR3 in amino acids: CSVEWGAEQFF. CDR3 DNA: TGCAGCGTTGAGTGGGGAGCCGAGCAGTTCTTC.

V is TRBV2 and J is TRBJ2-1; no firm D call. Germline loops: CDR1 SNHLY, CDR2 FYNNEI. The CDR3 runs 15 residues. Trimming cost V 7 bases and J 0 bases, with 13 bases left between them. CDR3 protein: CASTLVGPSYNEQFF. In nucleotides, the CDR3 is TGTGCCAGCACCTTGGTCGGTCCCTCCTACAATGAGCAGTTCTTC.

The rearrangement joins TRBV9 to TRBJ1-2, with D perhaps matching TRBD1 (6 bases). Per germline, CDR1 SGDLS and CDR2 YYNGEE. V was pared by 4 bases and J by 4 bases, with 17 bases between. This CDR3 is built from 15 residues. In DNA, the CDR3 is TGTGCCAGCAGCATAACTACCGGGACAACCTATGGCTACACCTTC. Protein product: CASSITTGTTYGYTF.

The chain joins TRBV7-2 to TRBJ2-7; TRBD1 matches 7 bases. The CDR3 runs to 14 residues. Germline values: CDR1 SGHTA, CDR2 FQGNSA. Trimming cost V 5 bases and J 6 bases; bases outside gene matches: 10. The CDR3 here is CASSIGQVNIEQYF. The CDR3, as DNA: TGTGCCAGCAGCATCGGACAGGTAAACATCGAGCAGTACTTC.